The sequence of this T cell receptor (beta chain) was determined in a study of lymphopenia after photon versus proton radiotherapy. This CDR3 is 14 amino acids long. The germline V gene has CDR1 MNHEY and CDR2 SMNVEV (reference sequence). Trimming stripped 3 bases from V and 4 bases from J, with 10 bases between. Method: immunoSEQ multiplex PCR; TCRdb's copy keeps in-frame clones and lacks some. The sample includes 50,000 to 75,000 clones, about 86% of them seen just once. The sequencing used peripheral blood, collected from a patient treated with photon-based radiotherapy. This receptor was taken from a middle-aged man with gastric cancer. The chain couples TRBV27 to TRBJ1-5, with D perhaps TRBD1 (5 bases). CDR3 sequence: CASSFSGVNQPQHF. In DNA, the CDR3 is TGTGCCAGCAGTTTTTCGGGGGTAAATCAGCCCCAGCATTTT.